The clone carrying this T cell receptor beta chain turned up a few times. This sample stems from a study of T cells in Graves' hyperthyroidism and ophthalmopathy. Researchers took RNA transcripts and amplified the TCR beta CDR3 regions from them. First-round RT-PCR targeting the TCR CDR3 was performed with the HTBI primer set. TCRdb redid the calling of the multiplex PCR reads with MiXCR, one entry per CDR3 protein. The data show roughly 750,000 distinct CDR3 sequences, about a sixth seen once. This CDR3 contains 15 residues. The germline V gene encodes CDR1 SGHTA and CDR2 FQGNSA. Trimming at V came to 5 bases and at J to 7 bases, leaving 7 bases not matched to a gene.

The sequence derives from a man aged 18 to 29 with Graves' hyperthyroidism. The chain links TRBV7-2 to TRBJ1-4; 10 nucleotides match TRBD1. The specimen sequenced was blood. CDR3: CASSASGTGVEKLFF. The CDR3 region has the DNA TGTGCCAGCAGCGCGTCCGGGACAGGGGTTGAAAAACTGTTTTTT.